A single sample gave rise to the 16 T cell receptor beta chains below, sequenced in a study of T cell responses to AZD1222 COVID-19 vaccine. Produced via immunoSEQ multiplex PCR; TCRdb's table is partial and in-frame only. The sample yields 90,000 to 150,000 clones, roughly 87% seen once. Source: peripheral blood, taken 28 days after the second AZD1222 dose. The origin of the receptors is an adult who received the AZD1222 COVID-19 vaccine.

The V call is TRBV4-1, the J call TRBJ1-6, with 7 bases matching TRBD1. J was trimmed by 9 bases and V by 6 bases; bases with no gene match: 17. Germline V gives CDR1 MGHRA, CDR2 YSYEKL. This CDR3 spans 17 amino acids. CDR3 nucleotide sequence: TGCGCCAGCAGTCCTCTCTTGGATGACAGGGAAGTTTCACCCCTCCACTTT. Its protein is CASSPLLDDREVSPLHF.

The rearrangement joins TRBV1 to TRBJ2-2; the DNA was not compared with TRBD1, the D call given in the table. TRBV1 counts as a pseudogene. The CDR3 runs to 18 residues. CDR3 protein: CTSSQEERTGDRTGELFF. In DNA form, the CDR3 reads TGCACCAGCAGCCAGGAGGAAAGGACAGGGGATCGTACCGGGGAGCTGTTTTTT.

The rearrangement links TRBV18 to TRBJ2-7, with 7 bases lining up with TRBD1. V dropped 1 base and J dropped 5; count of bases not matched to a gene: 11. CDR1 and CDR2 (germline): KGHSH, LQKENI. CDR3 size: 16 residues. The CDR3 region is CASSPLPGQSSDEQYF. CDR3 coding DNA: TGTGCCAGCTCACCACTACCGGGACAGTCGAGCGACGAGCAGTACTTC.

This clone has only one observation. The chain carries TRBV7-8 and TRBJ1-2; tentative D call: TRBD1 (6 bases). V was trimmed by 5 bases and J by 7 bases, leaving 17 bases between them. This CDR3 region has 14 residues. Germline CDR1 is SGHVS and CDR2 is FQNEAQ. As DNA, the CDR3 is TGTGCCAGCAGCGCCGCCCGGACAGCGGGTGGCTACACCTTC. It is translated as CASSAARTAGGYTF.

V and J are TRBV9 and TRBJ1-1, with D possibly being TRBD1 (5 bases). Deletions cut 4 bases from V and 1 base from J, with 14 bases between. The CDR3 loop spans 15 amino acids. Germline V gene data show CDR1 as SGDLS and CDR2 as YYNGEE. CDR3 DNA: TGTGCCAGCAGCATTTCCAGGGAGGGGAACACTGAAGCTTTCTTT. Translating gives CASSISREGNTEAFF.

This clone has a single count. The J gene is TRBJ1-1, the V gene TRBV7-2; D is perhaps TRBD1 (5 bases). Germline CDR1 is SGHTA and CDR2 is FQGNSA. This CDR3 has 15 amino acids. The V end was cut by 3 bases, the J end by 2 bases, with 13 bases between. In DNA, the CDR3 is TGTGCCAGCAGCTTGGTGACAGCCGCAAACACTGAAGCTTTCTTT. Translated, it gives CASSLVTAANTEAFF.

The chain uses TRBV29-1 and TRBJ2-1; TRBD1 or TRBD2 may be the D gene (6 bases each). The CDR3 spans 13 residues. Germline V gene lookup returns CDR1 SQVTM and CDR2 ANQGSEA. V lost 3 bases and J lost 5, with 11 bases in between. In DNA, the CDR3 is TGCAGCGTTGAGAGGGGGGCCGACAATGAGCAGTTCTTC. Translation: CSVERGADNEQFF.

CDR3 sequence reads: CASSLFGTDYGYTF. CDR3 coding DNA: TGTGCCAGCAGCTTATTTGGGACAGACTATGGCTACACCTTC. V gene TRBV5-5 combines with J gene TRBJ1-2, with 7 bases aligning to TRBD1. Germline CDR1 and CDR2: SGHKS and YYEKEE (reference sequence). J lost 3 bases, V lost 2 bases, and 4 bases had no gene match. The CDR3 contains 14 residues.

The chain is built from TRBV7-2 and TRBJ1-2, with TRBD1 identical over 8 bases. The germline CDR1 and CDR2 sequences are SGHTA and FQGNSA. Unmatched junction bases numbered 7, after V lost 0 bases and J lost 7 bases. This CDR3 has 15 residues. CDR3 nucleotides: TGTGCCAGCAGCTTAGCGCCTCAGGGGGCGGTTGGCTACACCTTC. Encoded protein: CASSLAPQGAVGYTF. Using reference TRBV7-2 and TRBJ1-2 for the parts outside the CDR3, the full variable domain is GAGVSQSPSNKVTEKGKDVELRCDPISGHTALYWYRQSLGQGLEFLIYFQGNSAPDKSGLPSDRFSAERTGGSVSTLTIQRTQQEDSAVYLCASSLAPQGAVGYTFGSGTRLTVV.

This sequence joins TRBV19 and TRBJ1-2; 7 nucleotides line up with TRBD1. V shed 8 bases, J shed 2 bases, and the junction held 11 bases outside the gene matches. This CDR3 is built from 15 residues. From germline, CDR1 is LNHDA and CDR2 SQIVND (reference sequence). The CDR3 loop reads CASREQTGPNYGYTF. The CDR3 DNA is TGTGCCAGTCGTGAGCAGACAGGGCCGAACTATGGCTACACCTTC.

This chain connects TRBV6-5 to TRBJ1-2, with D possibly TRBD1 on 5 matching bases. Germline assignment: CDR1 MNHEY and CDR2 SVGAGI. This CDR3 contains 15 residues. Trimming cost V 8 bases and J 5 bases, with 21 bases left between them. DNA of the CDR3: TGTGCCAGCGGGAGGGTGGGGGATGGGACTTATGGCTACACCTTC. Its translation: CASGRVGDGTYGYTF.

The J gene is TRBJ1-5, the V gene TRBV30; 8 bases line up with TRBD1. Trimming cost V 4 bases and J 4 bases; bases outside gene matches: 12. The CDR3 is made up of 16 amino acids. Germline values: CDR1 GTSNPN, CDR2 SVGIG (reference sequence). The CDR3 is CAWKERQGRRNQPQHF. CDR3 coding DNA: TGTGCCTGGAAGGAAAGACAGGGGCGCAGAAATCAGCCCCAGCATTTT.

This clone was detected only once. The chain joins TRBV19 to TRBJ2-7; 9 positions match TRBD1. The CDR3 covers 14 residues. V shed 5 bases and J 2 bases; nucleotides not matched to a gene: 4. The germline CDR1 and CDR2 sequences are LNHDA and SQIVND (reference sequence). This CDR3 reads CASSEQGAAYEQYF. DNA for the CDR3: TGTGCCAGTAGTGAACAGGGGGCGGCCTACGAGCAGTACTTC.

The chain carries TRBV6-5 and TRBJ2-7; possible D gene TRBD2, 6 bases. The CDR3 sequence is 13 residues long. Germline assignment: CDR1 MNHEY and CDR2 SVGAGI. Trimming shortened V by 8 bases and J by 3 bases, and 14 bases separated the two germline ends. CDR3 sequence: CASAGIKFYEQYF. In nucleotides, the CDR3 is TGTGCCAGCGCGGGAATCAAATTCTACGAGCAGTACTTC.

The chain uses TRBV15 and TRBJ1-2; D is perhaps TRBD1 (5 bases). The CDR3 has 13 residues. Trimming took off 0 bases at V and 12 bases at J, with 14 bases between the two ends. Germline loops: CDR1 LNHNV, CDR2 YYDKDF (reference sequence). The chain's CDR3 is CATSRDRGREDTF. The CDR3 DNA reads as TGTGCCACCAGCAGAGATCGGGGCAGGGAGGACACCTTC. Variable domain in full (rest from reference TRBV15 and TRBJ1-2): DAMVIQNPRYQVTQFGKPVTLSCSQTLNHNVMYWYQQKSSQAPKLLFHYYDKDFNNEADTPDNFQSRRPNTSFCFLDIRSPGLGDTAMYLCATSRDRGREDTFGSGTRLTVV.

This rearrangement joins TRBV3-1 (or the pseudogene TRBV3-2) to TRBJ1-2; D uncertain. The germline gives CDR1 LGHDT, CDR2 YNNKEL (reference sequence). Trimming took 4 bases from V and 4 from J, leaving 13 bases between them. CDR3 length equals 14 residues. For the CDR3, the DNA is TGTGCCAGCAGCCGACGGACGGGGAGCTATGGCTACACCTTC. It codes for CASSRRTGSYGYTF.